This T cell receptor beta chain was recorded in a study of TIL therapy for anti-PD-1-resistant metastatic lung cancer. The immunoSEQ assay was v3. Sequencing was performed with immunoSEQ multiplex PCR; in TCRdb, only in-frame clones are kept and a portion is missing. This table has about 49,000 clones, roughly 78% appearing once. J gave up 4 bases and V 6 bases, and 4 bases lay outside the gene matches. Germline CDR1 MNHEY, CDR2 SVGAGI. The CDR3 covers 14 residues. The study's findings and limits: Treatment-naive, never-smoker and oncogene-addicted patients were overrepresented in this highly selected cohort.

Time point given: pre-treatment sample, taken before nivolumab and TIL therapy. Details on this clone: Its antigen remains unknown.

The sequence came from a man between 65 and 79 years old with non-small cell lung cancer. Sequencing used blood, obtained at baseline. This chain uses TRBV6-5 with TRBJ2-3; 10 nucleotides match TRBD2. CDR3 protein: CASRPSGSSDTQYF. DNA for the CDR3: TGTGCCAGCAGGCCTAGCGGGAGCTCAGATACGCAGTATTTT.